What follows are 16 T cell receptor beta chains derived from one specimen sequenced in a study of metastatic and nonmetastatic thyroid tumors (dated by TCRdb to the early 2020s). The library came from PCR. For sequencing, an Illumina HiSeq 4000 was employed. TCRdb ran its own pipeline on the public reads, namely fastp trimming at Q25 and MiXCR clone calling, and kept in-frame beta chains. Recorded for this sample are about 38,000 clones; around half of them occurred a single time. Of the sample, roughly a quarter is held by the ten largest clones. No patient had received any treatment before thyroid surgery. Sequences were obtained from tumor tissue. The receptors were gathered from a male donor with papillary thyroid cancer or a benign thyroid nodule (not recorded which). Some clones in this sample may be carry-over from other donors' samples.

The V and J genes are TRBV11-2 and TRBJ2-7; TRBD2 agrees at 8 bases. The CDR3 is 17 amino acids. V gave up 5 bases and J gave up 0 bases; unmatched junction bases: 12. CDR1 and CDR2 from the germline V gene are SGHAT and FQNNGV. The CDR3 reads CASSRGGRNPSSYEQYF. The CDR3 DNA reads as TGTGCCAGCAGCCGCGGGGGGAGAAACCCCAGCTCCTACGAGCAGTACTTC.

V usage is TRBV20-1 and J usage is TRBJ2-7; D unresolved. CDR3 length equals 14 residues. The germline V gene encodes CDR1 DFQATT and CDR2 SNEGSKA (reference sequence). Trimming shortened V by 0 bases and J by 3 bases, and 12 bases separated the two germline ends. DNA of the CDR3: TGCAGTGCTAGAGATTGGGTGAAACGCTACGAGCAGTACTTC. Amino acids: CSARDWVKRYEQYF.

This clone turned up a few times. V and J are TRBV12-3 or TRBV12-4 and TRBJ2-7; D perhaps matches TRBD1 (6 bases). Trimming pared 2 bases from V and 6 bases from J, leaving 11 bases between. The CDR3 is 13 residues long. CDR3 region: CASSLSQGSEQYF. For the CDR3, the DNA is TGTGCCAGCAGTTTATCACAGGGTTCCGAGCAGTACTTC.

This sequence joins TRBV28 and TRBJ2-2; TRBD2 matches 10 bases. Germline V CDR1 and CDR2: MDHEN, SYDVKM. With 4 bases clipped from V and 5 bases from J, the junction kept 7 bases outside the gene matches. The CDR3 runs to 16 residues. The CDR3 sequence is CASSSFLLAGTGELFF. For the CDR3, the DNA is TGTGCCAGCAGTTCTTTCCTACTAGCGGGGACCGGGGAGCTGTTTTTT.

The V call is TRBV6-6, the J call TRBJ1-1; D is possibly TRBD1 (5 bases). The CDR3 is 15 residues long. Germline CDR1 reads MNHNY; CDR2 reads SVGAGI (reference sequence). Trimming left V 2 bases short and J 0 bases short, with 10 bases between. Here the CDR3 reads CASSYRRGVNTEAFF. The CDR3 coding sequence is TGTGCCAGCAGTTACCGGCGAGGGGTGAACACTGAAGCTTTCTTT.

This clone turned up a few times. The chain combines TRBV28 with TRBJ2-7, with a possible D match to TRBD2 (5 bases). In germline, CDR1 is MDHEN, CDR2 SYDVKM. This CDR3 has 14 residues. The V and J ends lost 6 bases and 8 bases respectively, with 20 bases between them. This CDR3 is CASRSGPRGLKQYF. The CDR3 DNA sequence: TGTGCCAGCAGATCCGGGCCCCGAGGGTTAAAGCAGTACTTC.

This chain links TRBV15 with TRBJ1-3; D unclear. CDR1 is LNHNV and CDR2 is YYDKDF in the germline V gene (reference sequence). V was pared by 3 bases and J by 4 bases, with 7 bases between. The CDR3 has 13 residues. DNA of the CDR3: TGTGCCACCAGCAGTAGCTGGGGAAACACCATATATTTT. This gives the protein CATSSSWGNTIYF.

This clone occurred a few times. The CDR3 spells CASSADGGQSYEQYF. The CDR3 DNA is TGTGCCAGCAGTGCGGATGGGGGGCAATCCTACGAGCAGTACTTC. The genes are TRBV6-1 and TRBJ2-7; D could derive from TRBD1 or TRBD2 (6 bases each). Germline V gene sequence: CDR1 MNHNS, CDR2 SASEGT. The V and J ends lost 4 bases and 1 base respectively, with 14 bases between them. The CDR3 is 15 amino acids.

This clone has a handful of counts. This sequence joins TRBV24-1 and TRBJ2-6; 9 nucleotides match TRBD1. Germline V CDR1 and CDR2: KGHDR, SFDVKD. Trimming cost V 4 bases and J 3 bases; bases outside gene matches: 6. The CDR3 length is 17 residues. CDR3 sequence reads: CATSDPGQGFGANVLTF. Here the CDR3 DNA reads TGTGCCACCAGTGACCCGGGACAGGGTTTTGGGGCCAACGTCCTGACTTTC.

The gene calls are TRBV7-2 and TRBJ2-3, with 7 positions matching TRBD2. Trimming at V came to 7 bases and at J to 4 bases, leaving 8 bases not matched to a gene. CDR1 and CDR2 (germline): SGHTA, FQGNSA. This CDR3 is 14 amino acids long. This CDR3 is CASTWGEGSDTQYF. In nucleotides, the CDR3 is TGTGCCAGCACCTGGGGGGAGGGTTCAGATACGCAGTATTTT.

This clone was detected only a few times. This chain uses TRBV30 with TRBJ1-5; D remains unclear. CDR3 length equals 11 residues. Germline V gives CDR1 GTSNPN, CDR2 SVGIG (reference sequence). V lost 5 bases, J lost 9 bases, and 11 bases lay in between. CDR3 sequence reads: CAWGRAGPQHF. The CDR3 DNA reads TGTGCCTGGGGGAGGGCAGGGCCCCAGCATTTT.

The chain joins TRBV20-1 to TRBJ1-2; D perhaps matches TRBD1 (5 bases). Trimming shortened V by 6 bases and J by 5 bases, and 10 bases separated the two germline ends. Germline CDR1 and CDR2: DFQATT and SNEGSKA (reference sequence). The CDR3 covers 11 residues. This CDR3 is CSAIDRYGYTF. The CDR3 region has the DNA TGCAGTGCCATCGACAGATATGGCTACACCTTC.

This clone was counted many times. The rearrangement uses TRBV24-1 and TRBJ2-2; 9 bases map to TRBD2. Germline CDR1 and CDR2: KGHDR and SFDVKD. This CDR3 has 16 amino acids. Unmatched junction bases numbered 9, after V lost 4 bases and J lost 7 bases. This CDR3 is CATSEGGLAGIGELFF. The DNA for the CDR3 is TGTGCCACCAGTGAGGGGGGCCTAGCGGGGATCGGGGAGCTGTTTTTT.

This chain joins TRBV20-1 and TRBJ2-7; TRBD2 agrees at 9 bases. V was pared by 3 bases and J by 0 bases, with 3 bases of the junction left unmatched. This CDR3 is 14 amino acids long. The germline gives CDR1 DFQATT, CDR2 SNEGSKA (reference sequence). The CDR3 nucleotides are TGCAGTGCTAGGGCAGCGGGGGGCTCCTACGAGCAGTACTTC. Translated: CSARAAGGSYEQYF.

The CDR3 region has the DNA TGCGCCAGCAGCTTGTCTCAGACTGCGGGGGATTCACCCCTCCACTTT. Translating it yields CASSLSQTAGDSPLHF. The J gene is TRBJ1-6, the V gene TRBV5-1; possibly TRBD1 for D (5 bases). Trimming took off 1 base at V and 8 bases at J, with 16 bases between the two ends. This CDR3 comprises 16 residues. Per germline, CDR1 SGHRS and CDR2 YFSETQ.

The chain employs TRBV5-8 and TRBJ2-7; tentatively, D is TRBD2 (6 bases). The V end was cut by 5 bases, the J end by 5 bases, with 14 bases between. Per germline, CDR1 SGHTS and CDR2 YDEGEE. The CDR3 has 13 residues. CDR3 nucleotide sequence: TGTGCCAGCAGTTCCGGGGGTATCGACGAGCAGTACTTC. Its protein is CASSSGGIDEQYF.